This T cell receptor beta chain was captured in a study of shared T cell receptors in the human thymus. TCRdb's table, derived via immunoSEQ multiplex PCR, lists solely in-frame clones and lacks some. Counted here are about 730,000 clones, approximately 85% occurring once; the ten biggest clones make up around 0.0094%. The germline V and J ends were trimmed by 1 base and 0 bases, with 19 bases remaining between them. The CDR3 has 19 amino acids. Germline lookup yields CDR1 WNHNN and CDR2 SYGVQD (reference sequence). The same sample was also studied in work on human thymus T cells. From that study: Donors were healthy Finnish infants having corrective surgery for congenital heart defects. Corrective cardiac operations yielded the resected thymus tissue. Across thymic and blood repertoires, the usage of V and J genes appeared to be biased. Related studies found that unrelated individuals share highly overlapping thymic repertoires.

What was sequenced was thymocytes. The chain uses TRBV10-1 and TRBJ1-5; D might be TRBD1 (5 bases). The sequence was collected from a girl under three years old with a congenital heart defect. In nucleotides, the CDR3 is TGCGCCAGCAGTGAGTGTGGGAGGCAGGGATCAAATAGCAATCAGCCCCAGCATTTT. It yields the protein CASSECGRQGSNSNQPQHF.